This T cell receptor (beta chain) was identified in a study of a mutant IDH1 vaccine in newly diagnosed glioma. Across the whole study: Treated patients, averaging roughly 44 years, were 62.5% male and about 38% female. The timing of visit V12 was week 35, and that of visit V13 was week 47.

The sample's time point: week 35, safety follow-up. Vaccination used 300 ug of mutant IDH1 20-mer peptide per dose, with topical imiquimod. New astrocytomas of WHO grade 3 or 4 that were IDH1-mutant and ATRX-lost were found in the donors. Study-level results: Researchers report vaccine-induced immune responses in approximately 95% of patients.

A remark on this clone: Its antigen is undetermined.

This CDR3 has 17 amino acids. CDR1 and CDR2 (germline): SNHLY, FYNNEI. J lost 4 bases, V lost 6 bases, and 13 bases had no gene match. Assay used: immunoSEQ multiplex PCR; TCRdb lists only in-frame clones, some missing. The table includes tens of thousands of clones, about 76% detected once. The sample here was PBMCs, taken from a glioma patient whose treatment included an IDH1 peptide vaccine. The origin of this receptor is a man aged 50 to 60 with glioma. The rearrangement joins TRBV2 to TRBJ2-1; 9 bases agree with TRBD1. The CDR3 region is CASRPSFRDRVYNEQFF. The CDR3 nucleotides read TGTGCCAGCAGGCCCTCTTTCCGGGACAGGGTTTACAATGAGCAGTTCTTC.